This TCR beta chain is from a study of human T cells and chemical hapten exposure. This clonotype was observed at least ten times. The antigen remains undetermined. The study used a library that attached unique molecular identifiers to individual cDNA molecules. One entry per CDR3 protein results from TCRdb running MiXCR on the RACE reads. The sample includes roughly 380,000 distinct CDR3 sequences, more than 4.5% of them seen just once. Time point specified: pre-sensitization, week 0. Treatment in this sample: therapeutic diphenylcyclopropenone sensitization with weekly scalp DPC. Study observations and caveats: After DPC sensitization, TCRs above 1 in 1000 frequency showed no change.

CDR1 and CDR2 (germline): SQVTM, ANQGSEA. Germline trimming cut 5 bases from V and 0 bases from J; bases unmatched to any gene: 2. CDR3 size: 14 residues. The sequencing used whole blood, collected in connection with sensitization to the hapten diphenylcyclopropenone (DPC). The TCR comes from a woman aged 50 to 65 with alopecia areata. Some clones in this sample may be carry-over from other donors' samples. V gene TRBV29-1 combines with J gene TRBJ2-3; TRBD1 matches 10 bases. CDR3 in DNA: TGCAGCGTTAAGGACAGGGGGAGCACAGATACGCAGTATTTT. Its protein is CSVKDRGSTDTQYF.